One sample yielded the 22 T cell receptor beta chains listed below, sequenced in a study of OX40 agonist ivuxolimab in advanced cancers. Measured with immunoSEQ multiplex PCR; TCRdb has only the in-frame clones, and not every one. Altogether roughly 50,000 clones are present, around three quarters being singletons, with the ten largest covering 5% to 6.5%. The starting material was CD4+ or CD8+ T cells sorted from blood, obtained in a trial of the OX40 agonist ivuxolimab. These receptors all come from an adult with an advanced solid tumor such as melanoma, head and neck, liver or kidney cancer.

The chain links TRBV7-2 to TRBJ1-2, with 7 bases aligning to TRBD1. The CDR3 has 14 residues. Germline V lookup: CDR1 SGHTA, CDR2 FQGNSA. Trimming took 1 base from V and 4 from J; bases not matched to a gene: 3. This chain's CDR3 is CASSLEGTAYGYTF. CDR3 DNA: TGTGCCAGCAGCTTAGAGGGGACAGCCTATGGCTACACCTTC. The entire variable domain, with the rest obtained from reference TRBV7-2 and TRBJ1-2, is as follows: GAGVSQSPSNKVTEKGKDVELRCDPISGHTALYWYRQSLGQGLEFLIYFQGNSAPDKSGLPSDRFSAERTGGSVSTLTIQRTQQEDSAVYLCASSLEGTAYGYTFGSGTRLTVV.

This rearrangement joins TRBV5-8 to TRBJ2-1; 7 bases are shared with TRBD2. Germline V gene sequence: CDR1 SGHTS, CDR2 YDEGEE. After removal of 5 bases from V and 0 bases from J, the junction contained 8 bases not matched to a gene. The CDR3 covers 16 residues. The CDR3: CASRLSGALSYNEQFF. In nucleotides, the CDR3 is TGTGCCAGCAGGTTGAGCGGGGCCCTCTCCTACAATGAGCAGTTCTTC.

V gene TRBV7-3 combines with J gene TRBJ2-5, with 9 bases aligning to TRBD1. The DNA end is a closer match to TRBJ2-7, so the J assignment may be wrong. Looked up from germline, CDR1 is SGHTA and CDR2 is FQGTGA. This CDR3 contains 18 residues. DNA of the CDR3: TGTGCCAGCAGCTTAAGGGCGGACCGGGACAGGGCGGCCTACGAGCAGTACTTC. It codes for CASSLRADRDRAAYEQYF.

The chain is built from TRBV5-6 and TRBJ2-5; D possibly corresponds to TRBD1 (6 bases). Germline CDR1 SGHDT, CDR2 YYEEEE. This CDR3 comprises 13 residues. Trimming pared 1 base from V and 5 bases from J, leaving 9 bases between. The CDR3: CASSLIQGETQYF. The CDR3 DNA follows: TGTGCCAGCAGCTTGATCCAGGGGGAGACCCAGTACTTC.

This clone occurred a few times. The genes are TRBV7-2 and TRBJ2-7; TRBD1 aligns across 10 bases. CDR3 length: 14 residues. Germline CDR1 SGHTA, CDR2 FQGNSA. The junction had 4 bases not matched to a gene; V was cut back by 5 bases and J by 3 bases. The CDR3: CASSDWTGGYEQYF. As DNA, the CDR3 is TGTGCCAGCAGCGACTGGACAGGGGGCTACGAGCAGTACTTC.

The chain joins TRBV2 to TRBJ2-3; 11 nucleotides agree with TRBD2. The V segment lost 4 bases and the J segment 4 bases; nucleotides outside the gene matches: 4. The CDR3 has 15 residues. Germline V CDR1 and CDR2: SNHLY, FYNNEI. The chain's CDR3 is CASSVLAGGADTQYF. The CDR3 region has the DNA TGTGCCAGCAGTGTCCTAGCGGGGGGCGCAGATACGCAGTATTTT.

The gene calls are TRBV10-2 and TRBJ2-3; the match to TRBD2 covers 10 bases. CDR1 is WSHSY and CDR2 is SAAADI in the germline V gene. The V and J ends lost 7 bases and 0 bases, in that order; junction bases with no gene match: 4. The CDR3 totals 15 residues. CDR3 nucleotides: TGCGCCAGCACTAGGACTAGCGGTAGCACAGATACGCAGTATTTT. This codes for CASTRTSGSTDTQYF.

This sequence joins TRBV6-1 and TRBJ2-2, with 10 positions matching TRBD2. This CDR3 has 17 residues. Germline V CDR1 and CDR2: MNHNS, SASEGT. V trimming: 0 bases; J trimming: 6 bases; junction bases outside the gene matches: 7. The CDR3 coding sequence is TGTGCCAGCAGTGAAGCGTCTAGCGGGAGTTATTCCGGGGAGCTGTTTTTT. It translates to CASSEASSGSYSGELFF.

V is TRBV5-6 and J is TRBJ1-4; D unclear. The CDR3 runs 16 residues. Germline CDR1 is SGHDT and CDR2 is YYEEEE. V was shortened by 2 bases and J by 5 bases, with 16 bases between the two germline ends. The CDR3 sequence: CASSFGAFSQNEKLFF. The CDR3, as DNA: TGTGCCAGCAGCTTTGGTGCGTTTTCACAAAATGAAAAACTGTTTTTT.

This chain connects TRBV11-2 to TRBJ1-4, with 9 nucleotides matching TRBD1. The V gene's germline CDR1 is SGHAT and CDR2 FQNNGV. This CDR3 region has 14 residues. J lost 5 bases, V lost 6 bases, and 4 bases had no gene match. This CDR3 reads CASSLGQGNEKLFF. In DNA form, the CDR3 reads TGTGCCAGCAGTCTAGGACAGGGGAATGAAAAACTGTTTTTT. Using reference TRBV11-2 and TRBJ1-4 for the parts outside the CDR3, the full variable domain is EAGVAQSPRYKIIEKRQSVAFWCNPISGHATLYWYQQILGQGPKLLIQFQNNGVVDDSQLPKDRFSAERLKGVDSTLKIQPAKLEDSAVYLCASSLGQGNEKLFFGSGTQLSVL.

This clone was counted only a few times. DNA for the CDR3: TGTGCCAGCAACCTAGCTGGCGCAGATACGCAGTATTTT. Residues: CASNLAGADTQYF. V usage is TRBV5-8 and J usage is TRBJ2-3, with D perhaps TRBD2 (5 bases). The CDR3 covers 13 residues. V was shortened by 6 bases and J by 4 bases, with 12 bases between the two germline ends. The germline V gene has CDR1 SGHTS and CDR2 YDEGEE.

The chain recombines TRBV15 with TRBJ1-2; D is uncertain. The CDR3 covers 12 residues. In germline, CDR1 is LNHNV, CDR2 YYDKDF (reference sequence). The V end was cut by 6 bases, the J end by 0 bases, with 5 bases between. Here the CDR3 reads CATSGSNYGYTF. The CDR3, as DNA: TGTGCCACCAGTGGGTCTAACTATGGCTACACCTTC.

The chain has TRBV7-2 and TRBJ2-3; TRBD2 agrees at 9 bases. Germline V gene lookup returns CDR1 SGHTA and CDR2 FQGNSA. CDR3 length: 13 amino acids. Losses at the gene ends were 11 bases for V and 2 bases for J; bases not matched to a gene: 5. The CDR3 DNA sequence: TGTGCCGATAGCGGGGGAAACACAGATACGCAGTATTTT. It is translated as CADSGGNTDTQYF.

The sample holds a few counts of this clone. This sequence joins TRBV6-5 and TRBJ1-5; D ambiguous. Germline CDR1 and CDR2: MNHEY and SVGAGI. Deletions cut 0 bases from V and 3 bases from J, with 9 bases between. The CDR3 totals 15 residues. CDR3 coding DNA: TGTGCCAGCAGTTACTCGTCCGTTACCAATCAGCCCCAGCATTTT. Translated, it gives CASSYSSVTNQPQHF.

The chain employs TRBV5-5 and TRBJ2-7; D could derive from TRBD1 or TRBD2 (5 bases each). V was pared by 3 bases and J by 0 bases, with 13 bases between. This CDR3 spans 15 amino acids. CDR1 is SGHKS and CDR2 is YYEKEE in the germline V gene (reference sequence). CDR3 bases: TGTGCCAGCAGCTCCGAGGGGCGGAGCTCCTACGAGCAGTACTTC. As protein: CASSSEGRSSYEQYF.

The chain joins TRBV18 to TRBJ1-3; 7 bases are a match to TRBD1. Germline CDR1 and CDR2: KGHSH and LQKENI. V shed 1 base and J 4 bases; nucleotides not matched to a gene: 4. The CDR3 totals 15 residues. CDR3: CASSPQGADGNTIYF. The CDR3 coding sequence is TGTGCCAGCTCACCACAGGGGGCGGACGGAAACACCATATATTTT.

The rearrangement joins TRBV27 to TRBJ2-1, with D possibly being TRBD2 (6 bases). Trimming cost V 0 bases and J 4 bases, with 10 bases left between them. CDR3 length: 15 residues. Germline V lookup: CDR1 MNHEY, CDR2 SMNVEV (reference sequence). The CDR3 nucleotides are TGTGCCAGCAGTTTATCACTAGCAGAATACAATGAGCAGTTCTTC. Translating gives CASSLSLAEYNEQFF.

The gene calls are TRBV27 and TRBJ2-2, with D maybe TRBD1 (5 bases). The CDR3 extends over 14 amino acids. Germline CDR1 MNHEY, CDR2 SMNVEV (reference sequence). Trimming took 6 bases from V and 3 from J, leaving 11 bases between them. CDR3 amino acids: CASRDMPHTGELFF. The DNA for the CDR3 is TGTGCCAGCAGGGACATGCCGCACACCGGGGAGCTGTTTTTT.

CDR3 amino acids: CAIRTVGYEQYF. The CDR3 DNA reads TGTGCCATCAGGACTGTGGGGTACGAGCAGTACTTC. The V and J genes are TRBV10-3 and TRBJ2-5; D ambiguous. The end of the DNA fits TRBJ2-7 better, so the J call may be wrong. The CDR3 runs 12 residues. CDR1 is ENHRY, CDR2 SYGVKD, per germline.

The J gene is TRBJ1-6, the V gene TRBV6-6; D is unresolved. This CDR3 contains 14 residues. V dropped 0 bases and J dropped 7 bases, with 7 bases sitting between them. The germline V gene encodes CDR1 MNHNY and CDR2 SVGAGI (reference sequence). The CDR3 nucleotides are TGTGCCAGCAGTTACTCGAACAGCAATTCACCCCTCCACTTT. This encodes CASSYSNSNSPLHF.

The chain uses TRBV19 and TRBJ1-3; 11 positions match TRBD1. CDR3 length equals 16 residues. With V trimmed by 5 bases and J by 0 bases, 3 bases remained unmatched. CDR1 and CDR2 (germline): LNHDA, SQIVND (reference sequence). The chain's CDR3 is CASSRDRGSSGNTIYF. The CDR3 bases are TGTGCCAGTAGTCGGGACAGGGGGAGCTCTGGAAACACCATATATTTT. The whole variable domain, remainder taken from reference TRBV19 and TRBJ1-3, is DGGITQSPKYLFRKEGQNVTLSCEQNLNHDAMYWYRQDPGQGLRLIYYSQIVNDFQKGDIAEGYSVSREKKESFPLTVTSAQKNPTAFYLCASSRDRGSSGNTIYFGEGSWLTVV.

The chain recombines TRBV6-5 with TRBJ1-3, with D possibly matching TRBD1 (5 bases). This CDR3 contains 14 residues. Per the germline V gene, CDR1 is MNHEY and CDR2 is SVGAGI. V was shortened by 6 bases and J by 4 bases, with 13 bases between the two germline ends. CDR3 DNA sequence: TGTGCCAGCAGCCCCCGAAACAGGGGAAACACCATATATTTT. Its protein product is CASSPRNRGNTIYF.